This entry is about one T cell receptor beta chain. As yet, its antigen is unknown. Profiling relied on immunoSEQ multiplex PCR, and the TCRdb table lists in-frame clones only, not all of them. The sample yields approximately 2.5 million clones, 93% seen once. This entry comes from a study of shared clonotypes between healthy human individuals. Findings of the study overall: Naive subsets usually exceeded memory subsets in estimated richness. Since donors were few, the genetic and exposure-history diversity represented was limited.

J was trimmed by 15 bases and V by 3 bases; bases with no gene match: 9. The CDR3 has 13 residues. Germline lookup yields CDR1 GTSNPN and CDR2 SVGIG (reference sequence). Recent acute infections and vaccinations were absent in the healthy HIV-negative adult donors. The source is a man between 18 and 29 years old in good health. Some clones in this sample may be carry-over from other donors' samples. The chain is built from TRBV30 and TRBJ2-1; 12 bases map to TRBD2. Sequences were obtained from naive CD4+ T cells from PBMCs. The subset denotes: CD45RA+ positively selected. The CDR3 reads CAWRAALAGGPFF. The CDR3 nucleotides are TGTGCCTGGAGGGCGGCACTAGCGGGAGGACCGTTCTTC.